Below are 25 T cell receptor beta chains sequenced from a single sample in a study of T cell changes during pregnancy in multiple sclerosis. The data were produced by immunoSEQ multiplex PCR, yet TCRdb's version contains in-frame clones alone and is incomplete. The sample shows approximately 69,000 clones, over 75% of them seen only once. This material consisted of CD4+ T cells from peripheral blood mononuclear cells, taken in the third trimester of pregnancy. The receptors originated from a female donor in good health, enrolled as a control in a pregnancy study.

The rearrangement uses TRBV11-2 and TRBJ2-3; a weak D match, TRBD2 (6 bases). This CDR3 has 16 amino acids. Germline lookup yields CDR1 SGHAT and CDR2 FQNNGV. Trimming shortened V by 5 bases and J by 1 base, and 16 bases separated the two germline ends. The CDR3 sequence is CASSPLGWRGTDTQYF. CDR3 nucleotide sequence: TGTGCCAGCAGCCCACTAGGGTGGAGGGGCACAGATACGCAGTATTTT.

The chain carries TRBV4-1 and TRBJ2-2, with D possibly matching TRBD2 (6 bases). Trimming cost V 8 bases and J 1 base, with 20 bases left between them. This CDR3 is built from 17 residues. Germline V gene sequence: CDR1 MGHRA, CDR2 YSYEKL. In nucleotides, the CDR3 is TGCGCCAGCGGCGACCCGGGACTCCGGCAGAACACCGGGGAGCTGTTTTTT. Protein: CASGDPGLRQNTGELFF.

The chain is built from TRBV29-1 and TRBJ2-3; D is unresolved. The germline V gene has CDR1 SQVTM and CDR2 ANQGSEA. V dropped 0 bases and J dropped 0 bases, with 13 bases sitting between them. The CDR3 runs 16 residues. This chain's CDR3 is CSVEDRRVTSTDTQYF. In DNA form, the CDR3 reads TGCAGCGTTGAAGACAGGCGCGTAACTAGCACAGATACGCAGTATTTT.

The chain is built from TRBV18 and TRBJ2-3, with D perhaps matching TRBD2 (6 bases). Trimming left V 2 bases short and J 4 bases short, with 13 bases between. Germline CDR1 reads KGHSH; CDR2 reads LQKENI. The CDR3 has 15 residues. The CDR3 here is CASSPTTSPPDTQYF. The CDR3, as DNA: TGTGCCAGCTCACCAACGACTAGTCCTCCAGATACGCAGTATTTT. The full variable domain, its missing parts supplied by reference TRBV18 and TRBJ2-3, is NAGVMQNPRHLVRRRGQEARLRCSPMKGHSHVYWYRQLPEEGLKFMVYLQKENIIDESGMPKERFSAEFPKEGPSILRIQQVVRGDSAAYFCASSPTTSPPDTQYFGPGTRLTVL.

The chain has TRBV18 and TRBJ1-2; D is unclear. The germline CDR1 and CDR2 sequences are KGHSH and LQKENI. The CDR3 loop spans 15 amino acids. V was pared by 6 bases and J by 8 bases, with 22 bases between. As DNA, the CDR3 is TGTGCCAGCTCCCTCAGAGAGCGGTCGTTAAACGGCTACACCTTC. It is translated as CASSLRERSLNGYTF.

The chain is built from TRBV29-1 and TRBJ2-1; 8 nucleotides agree with TRBD2. The germline gives CDR1 SQVTM, CDR2 ANQGSEA. With 4 bases clipped from V and 7 bases from J, the junction kept 9 bases outside the gene matches. This CDR3 spans 14 amino acids. As DNA, the CDR3 is TGCAGCGTTGGATACGCGGGGGGCGGGAATGAGCAGTTCTTC. Translation: CSVGYAGGGNEQFF.

The V call is TRBV7-2, the J call TRBJ2-7, with 7 bases aligning to TRBD1. V trimming: 2 bases; J trimming: 0 bases; junction bases outside the gene matches: 1. Germline V gene sequence: CDR1 SGHTA, CDR2 FQGNSA. This CDR3 contains 14 residues. DNA of the CDR3: TGTGCCAGCAGCTTAAACAGGGGCTCCTACGAGCAGTACTTC. Protein: CASSLNRGSYEQYF.

The chain carries TRBV11-2 and TRBJ2-7; TRBD2 agrees at 9 bases. The ends lost 6 bases at V and 2 bases at J; junction bases unmatched: 11. The CDR3 contains 16 residues. The germline V gene has CDR1 SGHAT and CDR2 FQNNGV. The CDR3 nucleotides read TGTGCCAGCAGGGATATAAGCGGGGGGAATACCTACGAGCAGTACTTC. This sequence encodes CASRDISGGNTYEQYF.

The chain uses TRBV6-1 and TRBJ2-7; TRBD1 matches 7 bases. The V segment lost 0 bases and the J segment 3 bases; nucleotides outside the gene matches: 2. Germline values: CDR1 MNHNS, CDR2 SASEGT. The CDR3 length is 14 residues. The DNA of the CDR3 is TGTGCCAGCAGTGAAGCGTACAGGGGCTACGAGCAGTACTTC. Translating gives CASSEAYRGYEQYF.

J is TRBJ2-3 and V is TRBV11-3, with 15 positions matching TRBD2. Germline lookup yields CDR1 SGHNT and CDR2 YENEEA. Trimming removed 5 bases from V and 5 bases from J; junction bases left unmatched: 5. The CDR3 runs to 16 residues. CDR3: CASSPGTSGGRDTQYF. The CDR3, as DNA: TGTGCCAGCAGCCCTGGGACTAGCGGGGGGCGAGATACGCAGTATTTT.

This chain uses TRBV18 with TRBJ1-1; 8 positions match TRBD1. CDR3 length: 14 residues. Germline CDR1 and CDR2: KGHSH and LQKENI. V was clipped by 9 bases and J by 0 bases; unmatched bases: 6. In DNA form, the CDR3 reads TGTGCCAGTTCGGACAGGGTCATGAACACTGAAGCTTTCTTT. Its protein product is CASSDRVMNTEAFF.

The chain uses TRBV9 and TRBJ2-1; a weak D match, TRBD2 (5 bases). Germline V lookup: CDR1 SGDLS, CDR2 YYNGEE. The germline V and J ends were trimmed by 5 bases and 2 bases, with 14 bases remaining between them. The CDR3 runs to 15 residues. Written as DNA, the CDR3 is TGTGCCAGCAGTGACGGGGATTTACCCTACAATGAGCAGTTCTTC. It translates to CASSDGDLPYNEQFF.

CDR3 nucleotide sequence: TGCGCCAGCAGCCAAGATGAAGGGGTTAACATTCAGTACTTC. Its protein product is CASSQDEGVNIQYF. The gene calls are TRBV4-1 and TRBJ2-4; possible D gene TRBD1, 5 bases. Trimming took off 0 bases at V and 7 bases at J, with 10 bases between the two ends. This CDR3 is built from 14 residues. From germline, CDR1 is MGHRA and CDR2 YSYEKL.

The chain recombines TRBV29-1 with TRBJ1-1, with TRBD1 matching 9 bases. This CDR3 region has 12 residues. V was pared by 5 bases and J by 6 bases, with 4 bases of the junction left unmatched. Germline CDR1 SQVTM, CDR2 ANQGSEA. The CDR3 DNA sequence: TGCAGCGTTAAGGACAGGGGAGCTGAAGCTTTCTTT. Its translation: CSVKDRGAEAFF.

V usage is TRBV6-5 and J usage is TRBJ1-2; tentatively, D is TRBD1 (5 bases). V was shortened by 4 bases and J by 12 bases, with 18 bases between the two germline ends. From germline, CDR1 is MNHEY and CDR2 SVGAGI. This CDR3 contains 13 residues. The CDR3 loop reads CASSSLGQGIHTF. The CDR3 nucleotides read TGTGCCAGCAGTTCCCTTGGCCAGGGTATCCACACCTTC.

This clone was counted a single time. The rearrangement links TRBV4-2 to TRBJ2-7; D call uncertain. Trimming shortened V by 5 bases and J by 1 base, and 6 bases separated the two germline ends. Germline V gene sequence: CDR1 LGHNA, CDR2 YNFKEQ. The CDR3 loop spans 12 amino acids. CDR3 sequence reads: CASSGQSYEQYF. The CDR3 coding sequence is TGTGCCAGCAGCGGGCAGTCCTACGAGCAGTACTTC.

This clone was seen only a few times. The genes are TRBV5-1 and TRBJ1-1; tentative D call: TRBD1 (6 bases). This CDR3 contains 12 residues. Germline CDR1 and CDR2: SGHRS and YFSETQ. V shed 8 bases and J shed 3 bases, with 11 bases lying between them. CDR3 DNA sequence: TGCGCCAGTAGAGGGGGGGACACTGAAGCTTTCTTT. This encodes CASRGGDTEAFF.

The rearrangement uses TRBV5-1 and TRBJ1-2; 7 nucleotides agree with TRBD1. The CDR3 length is 14 residues. Germline V lookup: CDR1 SGHRS, CDR2 YFSETQ. V lost 3 bases to trimming and J lost 4 bases; unmatched junction nucleotides: 6. The CDR3 DNA is TGCGCCAGCAGCTCGGACAGGTTAACCTATGGCTACACCTTC. Translated: CASSSDRLTYGYTF.

V gene TRBV7-6 combines with J gene TRBJ2-1, with 10 bases that match TRBD2. This CDR3 is built from 16 residues. V shed 4 bases and J 6 bases; nucleotides not matched to a gene: 9. Germline V gene lookup returns CDR1 SGHVS and CDR2 FNYEAQ. Here the CDR3 reads CASSSPLAGAGNEQFF. The CDR3 DNA is TGTGCCAGCAGCTCACCTCTAGCGGGGGCTGGCAATGAGCAGTTCTTC. Looking up the rest from reference TRBV7-6 and TRBJ2-1 gives the full variable domain: GAGVSQSPRYKVTKRGQDVALRCDPISGHVSLYWYRQALGQGPEFLTYFNYEAQQDKSGLPNDRFSAERPEGSISTLTIQRTEQRDSAMYRCASSSPLAGAGNEQFFGPGTRLTVL.

The chain employs TRBV5-6 and TRBJ1-1, with D perhaps matching TRBD1 (5 bases). Looked up from germline, CDR1 is SGHDT and CDR2 is YYEEEE. Trimming stripped 1 base from V and 1 base from J, with 8 bases between. This CDR3 contains 14 residues. The CDR3 protein is CASSLNQGNTEAFF. CDR3 DNA: TGTGCCAGCAGCTTGAACCAGGGGAACACTGAAGCTTTCTTT.

This chain links TRBV27 with TRBJ1-2; 8 bases are shared with TRBD1. CDR1 and CDR2 (germline): MNHEY, SMNVEV (reference sequence). The CDR3 length is 13 residues. J lost 6 bases, V lost 3 bases, and 3 bases had no gene match. The CDR3 coding sequence is TGTGCCAGCAGTTTCCCACAGGGGGATGGCTACACCTTC. The encoded protein is CASSFPQGDGYTF.

The CDR3 reads CASSKGLAGTPDTQYF. The CDR3 DNA is TGTGCCAGTAGTAAAGGCCTAGCGGGGACCCCAGATACGCAGTATTTT. This sequence joins TRBV19 and TRBJ2-3, with 9 bases lining up with TRBD2. This CDR3 is 16 amino acids long. After removal of 4 bases from V and 4 bases from J, the junction contained 9 bases not matched to a gene. Germline loops: CDR1 LNHDA, CDR2 SQIVND (reference sequence).

The rearrangement uses TRBV6-5 and TRBJ1-3, with 9 bases matching TRBD1. With V trimmed by 5 bases and J by 4 bases, 6 bases remained unmatched. Looked up from germline, CDR1 is MNHEY and CDR2 is SVGAGI. CDR3 length: 15 residues. The CDR3 sequence is CASSKSGQGGNTIYF. The DNA of the CDR3 is TGTGCCAGCAGTAAATCAGGACAGGGGGGAAACACCATATATTTT.

This chain joins TRBV7-8 and TRBJ1-4, with TRBD1 as a possible D gene (5 bases). CDR3 length: 16 residues. V gave up 1 base and J gave up 8 bases, with 17 bases separating them. Per germline, CDR1 SGHVS and CDR2 FQNEAQ. CDR3 sequence (DNA): TGTGCCAGCAGCTTAGGATGGGGCCAAGGACACGAAAAACTGTTTTTT. It encodes CASSLGWGQGHEKLFF.

The V call is TRBV10-3, the J call TRBJ1-2, with D tentatively TRBD1 (5 bases). CDR1 and CDR2 from the germline V gene are ENHRY and SYGVKD. V dropped 11 bases and J dropped 2 bases, with 12 bases sitting between them. CDR3 length: 12 residues. CDR3 DNA sequence: TGTGCCGCCACCGGACAAAACTATGGCTACACCTTC. This encodes CAATGQNYGYTF.